These T cell receptor beta chains were read from a single sample in a study of cytomegalovirus exposure and HLA in healthy donors. Profiling relied on immunoSEQ multiplex PCR, and the TCRdb table lists in-frame clones only, not all of them. Its table records 150,000 to 250,000 clones. What was sequenced was PBMCs. The origin of the receptors is a boy aged 5-17 years in good health and CMV-seronegative. CDR3s include the opening cysteine and the closing phenylalanine or tryptophan. Each record gives: D gene, V gene, CDR3 protein. The D gene is left open where the match is weak.

d_gene: -
v_gene: TRBV28
CDR3aa: CASSRGGTEAFF

d_gene: -
v_gene: TRBV7-2
CDR3aa: CASSSGPGGEQFF

d_gene: -
v_gene: TRBV5-6
CDR3aa: CASSQGQAGQYF

d_gene: TRBD1
v_gene: TRBV5-1
CDR3aa: CASSLQGANEQYF

d_gene: TRBD1
v_gene: TRBV19
CDR3aa: CASSIDSDRGIVGGYTF

d_gene: TRBD1
v_gene: TRBV4-1
CDR3aa: CASSLRTGPDTQYF

d_gene: -
v_gene: TRBV4-3
CDR3aa: CASSQVRSQPQHF

d_gene: -
v_gene: TRBV5-1
CDR3aa: CASSPPQDTGELFF

d_gene: -
v_gene: TRBV9
CDR3aa: CASSQESGHDYTEAFF

d_gene: TRBD2
v_gene: TRBV4-1
CDR3aa: CASSGRASTTGELFF

d_gene: TRBD1
v_gene: TRBV7-2
CDR3aa: CASSSTGGWNSPLHF

d_gene: -
v_gene: TRBV15
CDR3aa: CATSRVFGLGGYNSPLHF

d_gene: -
v_gene: TRBV6-5
CDR3aa: CASLSGVGTEAFF

d_gene: -
v_gene: TRBV5-1
CDR3aa: CASSLARAGVYEQYF

d_gene: -
v_gene: TRBV9
CDR3aa: CASSSLRDTKVRELFF

d_gene: TRBD1
v_gene: TRBV5-6
CDR3aa: CASSPTGGYNEQFF

d_gene: -
v_gene: TRBV11-2
CDR3aa: CASSPQEEVLIGNEQFF

d_gene: -
v_gene: TRBV5-1
CDR3aa: CASSLQSEGFSGNTIYF

d_gene: -
v_gene: TRBV5-1
CDR3aa: CASSLSQGNTEAFF

d_gene: -
v_gene: TRBV27
CDR3aa: CASSPRAGPYNEQFF

d_gene: -
v_gene: TRBV29-1
CDR3aa: CSAIAQGHPYNEQFF

d_gene: -
v_gene: TRBV6-5
CDR3aa: CASSSGRGPYEQYF

d_gene: TRBD1
v_gene: TRBV6-1
CDR3aa: CASISGTGRNEQYF

d_gene: TRBD1
v_gene: TRBV11-2
CDR3aa: CASSSLKDRGPYGYTF

d_gene: -
v_gene: TRBV2
CDR3aa: CASTRANTGELFF

d_gene: -
v_gene: TRBV5-4
CDR3aa: CASSLSSSYEQYF

d_gene: -
v_gene: TRBV6-5
CDR3aa: CASSSTGVNTEAFF

d_gene: -
v_gene: TRBV28
CDR3aa: CASSNLLPTPNEQFF

d_gene: -
v_gene: TRBV14
CDR3aa: CASSLFAGNQETQYF

d_gene: -
v_gene: TRBV9
CDR3aa: CASSVEEGAETQYF

d_gene: -
v_gene: TRBV6-6
CDR3aa: CASSYGGMNTEAFF

d_gene: -
v_gene: TRBV7-2
CDR3aa: CASSPTTAGGQPQHF

d_gene: -
v_gene: TRBV5-8
CDR3aa: CASSLDLASNTGELFF

d_gene: -
v_gene: TRBV29-1
CDR3aa: CSVRYMNTEAFF

d_gene: TRBD1
v_gene: TRBV23-1
CDR3aa: CARGDRGLKGNRNEQFF

d_gene: TRBD2
v_gene: TRBV9
CDR3aa: CASSVGRAGGTGELFF

d_gene: -
v_gene: TRBV5-1
CDR3aa: CASSLAGLGNQPQHF